A single sample is the source of the 30 T cell receptor beta chains below, sequenced in a study of early stage breast cancer tumors. Assay: immunoSEQ multiplex PCR; the TCRdb copy retains only in-frame clones and omits some. The sample consists of about 69,000 clones, approximately 80% of them appearing once. Sequenced material: blood. Source of these receptors: a person aged 40 to 49 with breast cancer.

This sequence joins TRBV30 and TRBJ1-6; 7 bases map to TRBD1. The trim removed 6 bases at V and 7 bases at J, leaving 9 bases unmatched. This CDR3 has 14 amino acids. Germline V lookup: CDR1 GTSNPN, CDR2 SVGIG (reference sequence). The CDR3 sequence: CACPEGRGNSPLHF. The CDR3 nucleotides read TGTGCCTGTCCCGAGGGCAGGGGGAATTCACCCCTCCACTTT.

The chain couples TRBV28 to TRBJ2-1; a weak D match, TRBD1 (6 bases). Per the germline V gene, CDR1 is MDHEN and CDR2 is SYDVKM. CDR3 length: 16 amino acids. V was shortened by 6 bases and J by 0 bases, with 15 bases between the two germline ends. CDR3 DNA: TGTGCCAGCAGCTTACAGGGCGAGGGCTCCTACAATGAGCAGTTCTTC. Protein sequence: CASSLQGEGSYNEQFF.

The rearrangement links TRBV7-8 to TRBJ2-5; D unclear. The CDR3 length is 15 residues. V was clipped by 1 base and J by 4 bases, with 13 bases between them. From germline, CDR1 is SGHVS and CDR2 FQNEAQ. Here the CDR3 DNA reads TGTGCCAGCAGCTTAGGTACCCTATATGTAGAGACCCAGTACTTC. Residues: CASSLGTLYVETQYF.

The chain is built from TRBV5-1 and TRBJ2-1; D possibly corresponds to TRBD2 (5 bases). Trimming removed 4 bases from V and 1 base from J, with 9 bases in between. CDR3 length: 14 amino acids. Germline V gives CDR1 SGHRS, CDR2 YFSETQ. Here the CDR3 reads CASSRRGSYNEQFF. The DNA for the CDR3 is TGCGCCAGCAGCCGTAGAGGGTCCTACAATGAGCAGTTCTTC.

The rearrangement joins TRBV7-2 to TRBJ1-5, with D uncertain. The ends were cut back, 5 bases at V and 5 bases at J, with 7 bases in the middle. Per the germline V gene, CDR1 is SGHTA and CDR2 is FQGNSA. There are 12 residues in the CDR3. CDR3 coding DNA: TGTGCCAGCAGCGCCCTGGATCAGCCCCAGCATTTT. Encoded protein: CASSALDQPQHF.

The chain couples TRBV9 to TRBJ1-4; TRBD1 aligns across 7 bases. The junction had 8 bases not matched to a gene; V was cut back by 4 bases and J by 8 bases. The CDR3 is 14 residues long. CDR1 SGDLS and CDR2 YYNGEE come from the germline V gene. Here the CDR3 reads CASSSDRVGEKLFF. CDR3 bases: TGTGCCAGCAGCAGCGACAGGGTAGGAGAAAAACTGTTTTTT.

This chain joins TRBV29-1 and TRBJ2-7; a possible D gene is TRBD1 (6 bases). CDR1 and CDR2 from the germline V gene are SQVTM and ANQGSEA. V gave up 4 bases and J gave up 7 bases, with 20 bases separating them. The CDR3 sequence is 14 residues long. CDR3 nucleotides: TGCAGCGTTGGTGCAGGGGTCGGCGAGGGTGAGCAGTACTTC. As protein: CSVGAGVGEGEQYF.

The rearrangement uses TRBV6-5 and TRBJ1-1, with TRBD1 identical over 9 bases. The junction had 7 bases not matched to a gene; V was cut back by 6 bases and J by 5 bases. Germline CDR1 and CDR2: MNHEY and SVGAGI. This CDR3 spans 14 amino acids. The chain's CDR3 is CASRRTGESTEAFF. As DNA, the CDR3 is TGTGCCAGCAGAAGGACAGGGGAGAGTACTGAAGCTTTCTTT.

The chain joins TRBV30 to TRBJ2-1; 7 bases line up with TRBD1. V shed 0 bases, J shed 8 bases, and the junction held 7 bases outside the gene matches. The germline CDR1 and CDR2 sequences are GTSNPN and SVGIG (reference sequence). The CDR3 consists of 14 residues. The CDR3 nucleotides read TGTGCCTGGAGTGTAGGGGGCCTTGGCTATGAGCAGTTCTTC. Its translation is CAWSVGGLGYEQFF.

The rearrangement uses TRBV28 and TRBJ2-1; TRBD2 aligns across 7 bases. The V gene end was trimmed by 4 bases and the J gene end by 7 bases; junction bases not matched to a gene: 16. The CDR3 contains 17 residues. Germline-derived CDR1 and CDR2 are MDHEN and SYDVKM. The CDR3 sequence is CASSSAGLAGRRNEQFF. In DNA, the CDR3 is TGTGCCAGCAGTTCTGCCGGGTTAGCGGGCCGCAGGAATGAGCAGTTCTTC.

The gene calls are TRBV6-4 and TRBJ1-5; 10 nucleotides agree with TRBD1. The junction had 4 bases not matched to a gene; V was cut back by 5 bases and J by 6 bases. Germline CDR1 MRHNA, CDR2 SNTAGT. The CDR3 loop spans 14 amino acids. The CDR3 loop reads CASSPDRGLQPQHF. For the CDR3, the DNA is TGTGCCAGCAGTCCTGACAGGGGGCTTCAGCCCCAGCATTTT.

The CDR3: CASSFGRGYTF. CDR3 sequence (DNA): TGTGCCAGCAGTTTCGGGAGGGGGTACACCTTC. The J gene is TRBJ1-2, the V gene TRBV28; tentatively, D is TRBD1 (6 bases). CDR3 length: 11 residues. The germline gives CDR1 MDHEN, CDR2 SYDVKM. Between the trimmed V and J ends, which lost 3 bases and 11 bases, there was a span of 10 bases.

The rearrangement joins TRBV28 to TRBJ2-7; the match to TRBD2 covers 10 bases. The CDR3 is 19 amino acids. CDR1 MDHEN and CDR2 SYDVKM come from the germline V gene. The trim removed 4 bases at V and 4 bases at J, leaving 19 bases unmatched. CDR3 region: CASSSTLGLAGAKMYEQYF. As DNA, the CDR3 is TGTGCCAGCAGTTCGACTCTGGGGCTAGCGGGAGCGAAGATGTACGAGCAGTACTTC.

The chain joins TRBV15 to TRBJ1-4, with 12 bases that match TRBD1. CDR3 length: 15 residues. V was clipped by 4 bases and J by 7 bases; unmatched bases: 4. Germline V gene data show CDR1 as LNHNV and CDR2 as YYDKDF (reference sequence). Here the CDR3 DNA reads TGTGCCACCAGCATGTCGGGACAGGGGGCTGAAAAACTGTTTTTT. This translates into CATSMSGQGAEKLFF.

J is TRBJ2-3 and V is TRBV28; D not resolved. CDR3 length equals 15 residues. Trimming shortened V by 6 bases and J by 0 bases, and 13 bases separated the two germline ends. CDR1 is MDHEN, CDR2 SYDVKM, per germline. The CDR3 sequence is CASSLDRTSTDTQYF. The CDR3 DNA reads as TGTGCCAGCAGCCTGGATCGGACCAGCACAGATACGCAGTATTTT. Full variable domain (remainder filled in from reference TRBV28 and TRBJ2-3): DVKVTQSSRYLVKRTGEKVFLECVQDMDHENMFWYRQDPGLGLRLIYFSYDVKMKEKGDIPEGYSVSREKKERFSLILESASTNQTSMYLCASSLDRTSTDTQYFGPGTRLTVL.

The V call is TRBV5-8, the J call TRBJ2-5; D not certain. Trimming stripped 0 bases from V and 2 bases from J, with 11 bases between. Germline V gene lookup returns CDR1 SGHTS and CDR2 YDEGEE. The CDR3 contains 15 residues. As DNA, the CDR3 is TGTGCCAGCAGCTTGGGTCGGGTGGGACAAGAGACCCAGTACTTC. This sequence encodes CASSLGRVGQETQYF.

The chain carries TRBV9 and TRBJ2-2; no reliable D call. CDR1 is SGDLS, CDR2 YYNGEE, per germline. CDR3 size: 12 residues. Trimming took 7 bases from V and 7 from J, leaving 11 bases between them. CDR3 in DNA: TGTGCCAGCGGGTCGTTTGTCGGGGAGCTGTTTTTT. This encodes CASGSFVGELFF.

This chain uses TRBV11-2 with TRBJ2-1, with a possible D match to TRBD2 (6 bases). V was cut by 1 base and J by 8 bases, with 15 bases left in between. The CDR3 spans 15 residues. CDR1 and CDR2 from the germline V gene are SGHAT and FQNNGV. The CDR3 coding sequence is TGTGCCAGCAGCTTAGGGCCGGGGGTTGTGGATGAGCAGTTCTTC. Translation: CASSLGPGVVDEQFF.

This clone was recorded once. The rearrangement uses TRBV28 and TRBJ2-7; 10 nucleotides agree with TRBD1. Germline CDR1 and CDR2: MDHEN and SYDVKM. The CDR3 spans 16 residues. The V segment lost 7 bases and the J segment 0 bases; nucleotides outside the gene matches: 9. DNA for the CDR3: TGTGCCAGCATAATCTCCGGGACAGGGGCCTCCTACGAGCAGTACTTC. Translated: CASIISGTGASYEQYF.

V gene TRBV7-3 combines with J gene TRBJ2-2, with a weak D call TRBD1 (5 bases). The CDR3 runs to 14 residues. Trimming took 0 bases from V and 7 from J, leaving 9 bases between them. Germline V lookup: CDR1 SGHTA, CDR2 FQGTGA. The CDR3 reads CASSLTSGIGELFF. CDR3 nucleotides: TGTGCCAGCAGCTTAACGTCAGGGATCGGGGAGCTGTTTTTT.

This chain uses TRBV7-8 with TRBJ2-3, with D perhaps matching TRBD1 (6 bases). Trimming shortened V by 5 bases and J by 4 bases, and 16 bases separated the two germline ends. The germline gives CDR1 SGHVS, CDR2 FQNEAQ. This CDR3 has 15 residues. CDR3 loop: CASSQTGIGADTQYF. The CDR3 bases are TGTGCCAGCAGCCAGACAGGTATAGGTGCAGATACGCAGTATTTT.

The CDR3 DNA follows: TGTGCCAGCAGTTCCCCGGACAGCTACACTGAAGCTTTCTTT. Translating gives CASSSPDSYTEAFF. This chain links TRBV28 with TRBJ1-1, with a weak D call TRBD1 (6 bases). There are 14 residues in the CDR3. The ends were cut back, 4 bases at V and 3 bases at J, with 12 bases in the middle. Germline values: CDR1 MDHEN, CDR2 SYDVKM.

This clone was found a few times. V is TRBV12-5 and J is TRBJ1-2; possible D gene TRBD1, 6 bases. Trimming left V 6 bases short and J 4 bases short, with 18 bases between. The CDR3 covers 15 residues. Per germline, CDR1 LGHNT and CDR2 FRNRAP. The CDR3 DNA reads as TGTGCTAGTGGAGATCCCCAGGGAGGGGGCTATGGCTACACCTTC. This codes for CASGDPQGGGYGYTF.

The chain combines TRBV28 with TRBJ2-2; no clear D. Trimming took 8 bases from V and 6 from J, leaving 16 bases between them. The germline gives CDR1 MDHEN, CDR2 SYDVKM. CDR3 length: 14 amino acids. The CDR3 reads CASGWRVRAGELFF. The DNA of the CDR3 is TGTGCCAGCGGTTGGCGAGTACGAGCCGGGGAGCTGTTTTTT.

V usage is TRBV2 and J usage is TRBJ1-4, with D uncertain. Trimming stripped 1 base from V and 8 bases from J, with 20 bases between. Germline V CDR1 and CDR2: SNHLY, FYNNEI. The CDR3 runs 17 residues. In DNA form, the CDR3 reads TGTGCCAGCAGTGAAGGGTTTCTTGAATATGAGAAAGAAAAACTGTTTTTT. Its translation is CASSEGFLEYEKEKLFF.

V gene TRBV5-1 combines with J gene TRBJ2-2; the match to TRBD1 covers 8 bases. The CDR3 is 18 residues long. Per the germline V gene, CDR1 is SGHRS and CDR2 is YFSETQ. V shed 0 bases and J 5 bases; nucleotides not matched to a gene: 12. CDR3 nucleotide sequence: TGCGCCAGCAGCTTGGCAGGGGGCCGTACGGCGAGGACCGGGGAGCTGTTTTTT. This encodes CASSLAGGRTARTGELFF.

The gene calls are TRBV2 and TRBJ1-5; no reliable D call. The CDR3 loop spans 13 amino acids. The germline V gene has CDR1 SNHLY and CDR2 FYNNEI. The V end was cut by 6 bases, the J end by 1 base, with 7 bases between. CDR3 protein: CASSLLSNQPQHF. As DNA, the CDR3 is TGTGCCAGCAGCCTGTTAAGCAATCAGCCCCAGCATTTT.

The chain links TRBV29-1 to TRBJ1-3; TRBD1 might be the D (6 bases). Germline V CDR1 and CDR2: SQVTM, ANQGSEA. Trimming cost V 0 bases and J 0 bases, with 9 bases left between them. The CDR3 sequence is 15 residues long. This chain's CDR3 is CSVEDQGFSGNTIYF. DNA of the CDR3: TGCAGCGTTGAAGATCAGGGGTTCTCTGGAAACACCATATATTTT.

The chain employs TRBV28 and TRBJ2-2, with D perhaps matching TRBD1 (5 bases). This CDR3 is built from 16 residues. In germline, CDR1 is MDHEN, CDR2 SYDVKM. V was pared by 6 bases and J by 4 bases, with 18 bases between. DNA for the CDR3: TGTGCCAGCAGAGAAAGGGGCACTGTAAGCACCGGGGAGCTGTTTTTT. Its translation is CASRERGTVSTGELFF.

The chain links TRBV27 to TRBJ1-2; 9 nucleotides line up with TRBD1. V gave up 6 bases and J gave up 7 bases; unmatched junction bases: 9. The V gene's germline CDR1 is MNHEY and CDR2 SMNVEV (reference sequence). This CDR3 region has 14 residues. CDR3 sequence reads: CASSPTGTGPGYTF. The DNA for the CDR3 is TGTGCCAGCAGCCCTACCGGGACAGGGCCTGGCTACACCTTC.